This T cell receptor beta chain was documented in a study of shared clonotypes between healthy human individuals. The ends were cut back, 4 bases at V and 4 bases at J, with 13 bases in the middle. CDR3 length: 14 amino acids. Germline V gives CDR1 SGHTA, CDR2 FQGTGA. Profiled with immunoSEQ multiplex PCR; TCRdb holds only in-frame clones, not every one. This sample yields over a million clones, of which under 80% are seen a single time; approximately 1.3% belongs to the top ten. V gene TRBV7-3 combines with J gene TRBJ1-2, with D unclear. The clonotype was recovered from a man younger than 35 in good health. Sequencing input: memory CD4+ T cells sorted from blood. Subset reported: CD45RA-negative fraction. Written as DNA, the CDR3 is TGTGCCAGCAGCTCTGAACCGGGCCCCTATGGCTACACCTTC. It codes for CASSSEPGPYGYTF.